A selection of T cell receptor beta chains follows, all from one sample in a study of Graves' ophthalmopathy and Graves' hyperthyroidism. TCRdb analysed the multiplex PCR reads with MiXCR anew, one entry per CDR3 protein. The data hold about 550,000 distinct CDR3 sequences, with about 35% observed a single time. The sample comprised peripheral blood or thyroid tissue (not recorded which). The receptors here all came from an adult man with Graves' hyperthyroidism. The conserved cysteine and the conserved F or W are not part of the CDR3 here. D genes are given only for firm matches.

d_call j_call cdr3_length v_call cdr3_aa
NA TRBJ1-5 15 TRBV19 ASSLLFGGGGNQPQH
NA TRBJ1-3 17 TRBV7-8 ASSLGWGSNRPLRNTIY
TRBD2 TRBJ2-7 13 TRBV5-1 ASSLASSGEYEQY
NA TRBJ2-1 12 TRBV19 ASSQAVGNNEQF
NA TRBJ1-2 11 TRBV29-1 SVVVGAGYGYT
NA TRBJ1-1 11 TRBV5-5 ASSPWGDTEAL
NA TRBJ1-1 11 TRBV7-2 ASTIQRNTEAF
TRBD1 TRBJ1-2 13 TRBV7-9 ASSSTQTGDYGYT
TRBD2 TRBJ2-7 12 TRBV19 ASSGGGIPYEQY
TRBD2 TRBJ2-7 12 TRBV27 ATQRRGDSGRQY
NA TRBJ1-1 14 TRBV7-8 ASSLATGFGNTEAF
TRBD1 TRBJ2-7 13 TRBV7-9 ASSLVSGQGIKQY
NA TRBJ2-7 10 TRBV7-2 ASSFGAAEQY
TRBD1 TRBJ2-2 13 TRBV5-6 ASSWGDRGRRELF
NA TRBJ1-5 11 TRBV7-2 ASSLAAHQPQH
NA TRBJ2-7 12 TRBV12-3/TRBV12-4 ASSPMGVPYEQY
NA TRBJ1-2 10 TRBV6-1 ASSVSDYGYT
NA TRBJ1-2 11 TRBV12-3/TRBV12-4 ASSSQTTYGYT
TRBD2 TRBJ2-2 14 TRBV7-2 ASSLTSGMNTGELF
TRBD2 TRBJ2-5 11 TRBV20-1 SALTSSGETQY